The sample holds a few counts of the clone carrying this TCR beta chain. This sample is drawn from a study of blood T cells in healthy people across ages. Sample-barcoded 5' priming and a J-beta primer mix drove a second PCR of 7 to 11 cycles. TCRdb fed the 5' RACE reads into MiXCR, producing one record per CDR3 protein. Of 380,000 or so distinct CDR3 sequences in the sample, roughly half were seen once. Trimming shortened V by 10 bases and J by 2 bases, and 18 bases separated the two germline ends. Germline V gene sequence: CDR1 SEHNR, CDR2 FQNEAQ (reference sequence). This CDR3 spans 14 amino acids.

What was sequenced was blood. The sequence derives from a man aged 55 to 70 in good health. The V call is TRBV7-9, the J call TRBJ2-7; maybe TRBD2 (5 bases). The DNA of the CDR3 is TGTGCCACCCGAGGGAGACGGAGGCCCTACGAGCAGTACTTC. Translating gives CATRGRRRPYEQYF. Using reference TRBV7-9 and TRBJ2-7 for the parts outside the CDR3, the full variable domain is DTGVSQNPRHKITKRGQNVTFRCDPISEHNRLYWYRQTLGQGPEFLTYFQNEAQLEKSRLLSDRFSAERPKGSFSTLEIQRTEQGDSAMYLCATRGRRRPYEQYFGPGTRLTVT.